This TCR beta chain appears in the sequencing data of a study of beta chain features in type 1 diabetes. Germline V gene data show CDR1 as KGHSH and CDR2 as LQKENI. The CDR3 totals 14 residues. V was pared by 5 bases and J by 4 bases, with 3 bases of the junction left unmatched. Expressed TCRB transcripts got sequenced, as all isolated RNA was reverse transcribed. TCRdb's copy holds only in-frame clones and misses some; the assay was immunoSEQ multiplex PCR. The sample lists roughly 40,000 clones; more than 40% were seen once. Notes on the study in general: Fewer junction insertions and more nucleotide deletions appeared in type 1 diabetes patients.

About this clone: No antigen is known for it.

This sequence joins TRBV18 and TRBJ1-3; 9 nucleotides match TRBD1. This clonotype was obtained from a woman under 30 in good health. Sequenced material: central memory CD4+ T cells from blood. The DNA of the CDR3 is TGTGCCAGCTCAACCGGGACAGGGGGAAACACCATATATTTT. As protein: CASSTGTGGNTIYF.